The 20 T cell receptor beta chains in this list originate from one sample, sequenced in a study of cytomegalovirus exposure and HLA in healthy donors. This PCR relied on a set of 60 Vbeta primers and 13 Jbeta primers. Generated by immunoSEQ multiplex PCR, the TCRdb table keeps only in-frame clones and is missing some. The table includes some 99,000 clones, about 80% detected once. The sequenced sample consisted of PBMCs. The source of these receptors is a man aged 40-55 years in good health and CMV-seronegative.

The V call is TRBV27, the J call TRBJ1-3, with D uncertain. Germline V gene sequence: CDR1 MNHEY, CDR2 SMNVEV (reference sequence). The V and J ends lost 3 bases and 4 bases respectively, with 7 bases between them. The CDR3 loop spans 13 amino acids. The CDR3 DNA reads TGTGCCAGCAGTTTCAGCGCCGGAAACACCATATATTTT. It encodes CASSFSAGNTIYF.

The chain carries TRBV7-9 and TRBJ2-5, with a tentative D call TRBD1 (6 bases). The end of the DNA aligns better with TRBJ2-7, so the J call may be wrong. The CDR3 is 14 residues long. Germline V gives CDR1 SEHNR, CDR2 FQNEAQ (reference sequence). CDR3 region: CASNPHREGYEQYF. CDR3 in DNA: TGTGCCAGCAATCCGCACAGGGAAGGCTACGAGCAGTACTTC.

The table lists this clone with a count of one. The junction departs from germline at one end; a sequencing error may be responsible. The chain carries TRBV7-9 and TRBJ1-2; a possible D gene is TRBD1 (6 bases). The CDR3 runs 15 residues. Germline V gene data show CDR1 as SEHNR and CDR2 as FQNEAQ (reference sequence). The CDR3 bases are TGTTCCAGCAGCTTAGGAATACAGGGTAACTATGGCTACACCTTC. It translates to CSSSLGIQGNYGYTF.

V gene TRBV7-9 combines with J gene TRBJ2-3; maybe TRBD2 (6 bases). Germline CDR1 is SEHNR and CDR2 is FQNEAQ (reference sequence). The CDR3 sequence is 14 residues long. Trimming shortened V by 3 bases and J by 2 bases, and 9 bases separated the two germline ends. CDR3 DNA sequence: TGTGCCAGCAGCTTCTGGGGGGACACAGATACGCAGTATTTT. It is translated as CASSFWGDTDTQYF.

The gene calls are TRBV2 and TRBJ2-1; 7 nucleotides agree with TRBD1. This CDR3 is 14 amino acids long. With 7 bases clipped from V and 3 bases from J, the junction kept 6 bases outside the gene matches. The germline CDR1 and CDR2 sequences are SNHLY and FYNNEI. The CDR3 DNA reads TGTGCCAGCACGGGCCGGACAGGCTACAATGAGCAGTTCTTC. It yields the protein CASTGRTGYNEQFF. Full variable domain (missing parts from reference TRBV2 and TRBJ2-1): EPEVTQTPSHQVTQMGQEVILRCVPISNHLYFYWYRQILGQKVEFLVSFYNNEISEKSEIFDDQFSVERPDGSNFTLKIRSTKLEDSAMYFCASTGRTGYNEQFFGPGTRLTVL.

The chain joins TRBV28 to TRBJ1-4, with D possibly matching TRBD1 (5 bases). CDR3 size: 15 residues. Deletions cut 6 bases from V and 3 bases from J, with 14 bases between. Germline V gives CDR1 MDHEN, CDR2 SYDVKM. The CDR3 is CASSAGGGANEKLFF. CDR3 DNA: TGTGCCAGCAGCGCCGGGGGGGGAGCTAATGAAAAACTGTTTTTT.

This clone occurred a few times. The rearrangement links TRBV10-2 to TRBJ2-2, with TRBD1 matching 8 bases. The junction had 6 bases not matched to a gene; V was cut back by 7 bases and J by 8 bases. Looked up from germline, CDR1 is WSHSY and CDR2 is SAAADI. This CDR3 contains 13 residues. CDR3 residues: CASTRDRPGELFF. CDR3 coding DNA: TGCGCCAGCACCCGGGACAGGCCTGGGGAGCTGTTTTTT.

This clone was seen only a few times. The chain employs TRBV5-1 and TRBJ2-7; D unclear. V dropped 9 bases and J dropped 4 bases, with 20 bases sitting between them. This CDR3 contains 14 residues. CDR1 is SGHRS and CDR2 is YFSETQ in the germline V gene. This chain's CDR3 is CAIFKEKTAYEQYF. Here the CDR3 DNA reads TGCGCCATTTTCAAGGAGAAGACGGCATACGAGCAGTACTTC.

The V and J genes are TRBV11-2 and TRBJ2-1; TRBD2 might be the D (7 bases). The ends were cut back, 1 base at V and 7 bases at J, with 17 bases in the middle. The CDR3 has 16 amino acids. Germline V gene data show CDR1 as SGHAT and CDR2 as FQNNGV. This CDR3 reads CASSLVAGARGNEQFF. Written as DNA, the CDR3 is TGTGCCAGCAGCTTAGTGGCGGGGGCTCGGGGGAATGAGCAGTTCTTC.

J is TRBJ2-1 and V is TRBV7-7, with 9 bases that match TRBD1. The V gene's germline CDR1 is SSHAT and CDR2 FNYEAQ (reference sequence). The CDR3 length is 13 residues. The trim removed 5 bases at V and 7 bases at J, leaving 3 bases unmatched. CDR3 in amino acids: CASSRDRGNEQFF. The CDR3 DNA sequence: TGTGCCAGCAGCCGAGACAGGGGGAATGAGCAGTTCTTC.

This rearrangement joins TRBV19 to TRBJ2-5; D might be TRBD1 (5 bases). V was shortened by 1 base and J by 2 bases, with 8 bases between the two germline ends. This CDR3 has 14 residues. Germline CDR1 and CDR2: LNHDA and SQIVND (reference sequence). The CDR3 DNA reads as TGTGCCAGTAGTATAGGACAGAGTCAAGAGACCCAGTACTTC. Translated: CASSIGQSQETQYF.

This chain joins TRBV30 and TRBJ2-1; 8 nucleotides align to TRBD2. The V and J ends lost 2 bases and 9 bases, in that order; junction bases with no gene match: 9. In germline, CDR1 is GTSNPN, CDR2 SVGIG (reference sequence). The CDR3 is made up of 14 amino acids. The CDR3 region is CAWSKGTSHGEQFF. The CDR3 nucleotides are TGTGCCTGGAGTAAGGGGACTAGTCACGGTGAGCAGTTCTTC.

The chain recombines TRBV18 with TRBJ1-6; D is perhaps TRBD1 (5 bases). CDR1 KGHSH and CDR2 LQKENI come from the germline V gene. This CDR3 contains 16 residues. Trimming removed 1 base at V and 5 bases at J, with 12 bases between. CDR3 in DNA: TGTGCCAGCTCACCACAAGGGGTAGGGCATAATTCACCCCTCCACTTT. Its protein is CASSPQGVGHNSPLHF. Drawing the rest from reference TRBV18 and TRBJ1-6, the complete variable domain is NAGVMQNPRHLVRRRGQEARLRCSPMKGHSHVYWYRQLPEEGLKFMVYLQKENIIDESGMPKERFSAEFPKEGPSILRIQQVVRGDSAAYFCASSPQGVGHNSPLHFGNGTRLTVT.

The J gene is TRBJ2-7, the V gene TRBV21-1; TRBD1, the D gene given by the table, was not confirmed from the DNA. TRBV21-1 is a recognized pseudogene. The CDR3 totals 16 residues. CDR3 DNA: TGTGCCAGCAGCAAACACTGGACAGGACCTACCTACGAGCAGTACTTC. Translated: CASSKHWTGPTYEQYF.

CDR3 nucleotides: TGTGCCAGCAGCCCGACGGGACAATCTAACTATGGCTACACCTTC. Translation: CASSPTGQSNYGYTF. This sequence joins TRBV5-8 and TRBJ1-2; weak D call: TRBD1 (6 bases). The CDR3 is made up of 15 amino acids. The germline V and J ends were trimmed by 4 bases and 0 bases, with 13 bases remaining between them. Germline V gene data show CDR1 as SGHTS and CDR2 as YDEGEE.

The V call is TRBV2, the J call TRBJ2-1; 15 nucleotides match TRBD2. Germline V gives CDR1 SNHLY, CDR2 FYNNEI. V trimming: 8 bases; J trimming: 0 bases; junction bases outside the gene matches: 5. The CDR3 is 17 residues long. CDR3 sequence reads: CASWGLAGGRSYNEQFF. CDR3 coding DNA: TGTGCCAGCTGGGGACTAGCGGGAGGACGCTCCTACAATGAGCAGTTCTTC.

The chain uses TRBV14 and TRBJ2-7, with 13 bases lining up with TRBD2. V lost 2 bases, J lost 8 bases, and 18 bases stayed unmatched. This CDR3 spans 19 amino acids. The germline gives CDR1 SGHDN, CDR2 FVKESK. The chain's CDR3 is CASSQSPLGLAGVTSKQYF. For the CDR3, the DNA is TGTGCCAGCAGCCAATCCCCTCTCGGACTAGCGGGGGTGACGTCGAAGCAGTACTTC.

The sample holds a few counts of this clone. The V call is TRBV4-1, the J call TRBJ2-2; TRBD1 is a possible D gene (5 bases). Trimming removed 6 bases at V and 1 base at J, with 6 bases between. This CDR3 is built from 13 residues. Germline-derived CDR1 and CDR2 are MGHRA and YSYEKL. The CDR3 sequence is CASRQGNTGELFF. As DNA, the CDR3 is TGCGCCAGCAGGCAGGGGAACACCGGGGAGCTGTTTTTT.

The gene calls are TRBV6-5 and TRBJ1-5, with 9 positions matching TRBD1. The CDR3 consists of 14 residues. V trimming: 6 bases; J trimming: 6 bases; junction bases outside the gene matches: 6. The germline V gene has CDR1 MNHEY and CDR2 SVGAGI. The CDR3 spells CASRTGGTRQPQHF. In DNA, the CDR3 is TGTGCCAGCAGAACAGGGGGCACGCGTCAGCCCCAGCATTTT.

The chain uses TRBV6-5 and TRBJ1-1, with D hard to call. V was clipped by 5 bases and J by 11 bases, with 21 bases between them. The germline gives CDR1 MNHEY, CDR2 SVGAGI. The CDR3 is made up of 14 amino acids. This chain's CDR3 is CASSSLGLTTSAFF. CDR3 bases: TGTGCCAGCAGTAGCTTAGGGCTGACTACTTCGGCTTTCTTT.